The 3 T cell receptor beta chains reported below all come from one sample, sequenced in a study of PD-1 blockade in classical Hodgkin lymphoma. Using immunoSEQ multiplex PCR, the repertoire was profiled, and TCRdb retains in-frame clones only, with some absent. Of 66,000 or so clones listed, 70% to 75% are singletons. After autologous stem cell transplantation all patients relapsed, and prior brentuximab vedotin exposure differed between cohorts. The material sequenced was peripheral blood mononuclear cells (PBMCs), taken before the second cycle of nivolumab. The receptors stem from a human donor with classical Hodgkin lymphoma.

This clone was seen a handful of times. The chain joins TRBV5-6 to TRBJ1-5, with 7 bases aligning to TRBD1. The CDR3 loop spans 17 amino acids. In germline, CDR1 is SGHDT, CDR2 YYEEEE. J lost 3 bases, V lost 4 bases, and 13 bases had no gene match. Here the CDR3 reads CASSATGAPPSNQPQHF. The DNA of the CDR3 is TGTGCCAGCAGCGCTACAGGGGCGCCACCCTCCAATCAGCCCCAGCATTTT. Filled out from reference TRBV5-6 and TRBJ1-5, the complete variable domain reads DAGVTQSPTHLIKTRGQQVTLRCSPKSGHDTVSWYQQALGQGPQFIFQYYEEEERQRGNFPDRFSGHQFPNYSSELNVNALLLGDSALYLCASSATGAPPSNQPQHFGDGTRLSIL.

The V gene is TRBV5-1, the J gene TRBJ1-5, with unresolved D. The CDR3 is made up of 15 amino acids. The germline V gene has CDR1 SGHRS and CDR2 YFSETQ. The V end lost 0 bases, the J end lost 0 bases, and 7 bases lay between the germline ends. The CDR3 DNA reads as TGCGCCAGCAGCTTGGGAGGGTATAGCAATCAGCCCCAGCATTTT. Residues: CASSLGGYSNQPQHF. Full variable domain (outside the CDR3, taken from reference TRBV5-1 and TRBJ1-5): KAGVTQTPRYLIKTRGQQVTLSCSPISGHRSVSWYQQTPGQGLQFLFEYFSETQRNKGNFPGRFSGRQFSNSRSEMNVSTLELGDSALYLCASSLGGYSNQPQHFGDGTRLSIL.

The DNA of the CDR3 is TGTGCCAGCAGCCGGGAGGGGAGGGTCGCAGATACGCAGTATTTT. Translation gives CASSREGRVADTQYF. The chain joins TRBV7-9 to TRBJ2-3, with 8 bases aligning to TRBD2. J was trimmed by 4 bases and V by 5 bases; bases with no gene match: 8. The CDR3 loop spans 15 amino acids. CDR1 and CDR2 from the germline V gene are SEHNR and FQNEAQ (reference sequence).